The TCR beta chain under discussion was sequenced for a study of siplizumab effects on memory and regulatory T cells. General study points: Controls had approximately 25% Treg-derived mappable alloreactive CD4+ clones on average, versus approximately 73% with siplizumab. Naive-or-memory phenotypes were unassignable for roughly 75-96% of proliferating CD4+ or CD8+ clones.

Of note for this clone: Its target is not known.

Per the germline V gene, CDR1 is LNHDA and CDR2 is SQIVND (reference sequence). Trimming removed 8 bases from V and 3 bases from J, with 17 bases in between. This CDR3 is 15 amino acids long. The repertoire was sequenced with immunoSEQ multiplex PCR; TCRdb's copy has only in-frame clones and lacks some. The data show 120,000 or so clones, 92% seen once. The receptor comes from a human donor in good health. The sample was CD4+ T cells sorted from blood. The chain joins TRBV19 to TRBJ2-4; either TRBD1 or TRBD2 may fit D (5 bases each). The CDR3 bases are TGTGCCAGTGGGGCGGGTGATTTAGGCAAAAACATTCAGTACTTC. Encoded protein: CASGAGDLGKNIQYF.